The following is a TCR beta chain sequence with its context. Its antigen is unknown. This record belongs to a study of shared clonotypes between healthy human individuals. Notes on the study in general: Measured sharing among donors was expected to vary with sequencing depth.

Assay used: immunoSEQ multiplex PCR; TCRdb lists only in-frame clones, some missing. The repertoire includes about 450,000 clones, roughly three quarters of them detected once, and over 10% sits in the top ten. The CDR3 length is 17 residues. The germline V gene encodes CDR1 SGHTA and CDR2 FQGNSA. The V gene lost 1 base and the J gene lost 2 bases, with 14 bases spanning the gap. Nashville, Tennessee was home to all donors, each a Caucasian adult. The specimen sequenced was PBMCs. This receptor was identified in a woman in her forties in good health. Some clones in this sample may be carry-over from other donors' samples. V gene TRBV7-2 combines with J gene TRBJ2-2, with D tentatively TRBD1 (6 bases). DNA of the CDR3: TGTGCCAGCAGCTTAGGGGGGACAATTCGAAACACCGGGGAGCTGTTTTTT. Protein: CASSLGGTIRNTGELFF.